The T cell receptor beta chain described here comes from a study of cytomegalovirus exposure and HLA in healthy donors. PCR employed 60 Vbeta and 13 Jbeta primers. This table comes from immunoSEQ multiplex PCR, and its TCRdb copy is limited to in-frame clones, with some not included. The sample contains some 70,000 clones, 65% to 70% of which appear only once. The germline gives CDR1 SNHLY, CDR2 FYNNEI. V was pared by 6 bases and J by 7 bases, with 2 bases of the junction left unmatched. The CDR3 totals 11 residues. The TCR sequence derives from a male donor in good health and CMV-seropositive. The chain carries TRBV2 and TRBJ1-1, with 7 bases identical to TRBD1. Material for sequencing was PBMCs. As DNA, the CDR3 is TGTGCCAGCAGCGGACAGGTTGAAGCTTTCTTT. The encoded protein is CASSGQVEAFF.